The sequence of this T cell receptor (beta chain) was determined in a study of neurological immune-mediated disorders. As to this clonotype: The antigen remains unidentified.

Time point in this sample: longitudinal time-point 3. V shed 0 bases and J shed 10 bases, with 16 bases lying between them. The germline V gene encodes CDR1 LGHNA and CDR2 YSLEER. This CDR3 is built from 15 residues. Broader study findings: HTLV-1-associated myelopathy had the most TCR clonal expansion, while multiple sclerosis had the least, a level that fell below healthy controls. Private repertoires in all groups were suggested by the finding that expanded clones across subjects shared no CDR3 amino acid sequences.

The making of cDNA relied on 5'RACE with 10-nucleotide random UMIs. From 15-18 subjects, each sequencing run yielded over 170 million TCR-beta sequences. TCRdb redid the calling of the 5' RACE reads with MiXCR, one entry per CDR3 protein. Of fewer than 55,000 distinct CDR3 sequences listed, about 12% are singletons. The chain employs TRBV4-3 and TRBJ1-5; D is possibly TRBD1 (5 bases). This sequence originates from a male donor with HTLV-1-associated myelopathy (HAM/TSP). The sequencing sample was made of PBMCs. The CDR3 loop is CASSQDLTGNRPQHF. As DNA, the CDR3 is TGCGCCAGCAGCCAAGATCTCACAGGAAATCGTCCCCAGCATTTT.